Each of the 18 T cell receptor beta chains below was sequenced from the same sample in a study of blood T cell repertoires in COVID-19. Assay used: immunoSEQ multiplex PCR; TCRdb lists only in-frame clones, some missing. The sample includes about 300,000 clones, 86% of them seen just once. Sequencing used peripheral blood. The receptors were sampled from a woman aged 45 to 65 with acute or convalescent COVID-19.

The V call is TRBV2, the J call TRBJ2-1, with 10 bases fitting TRBD1. The CDR3 is made up of 15 amino acids. The V and J ends lost 6 bases and 0 bases, in that order; junction bases with no gene match: 2. CDR1 and CDR2 from the germline V gene are SNHLY and FYNNEI. CDR3 amino acids: CASRGDRGSYNEQFF. The CDR3, as DNA: TGTGCCAGCAGAGGGGACAGGGGCTCCTACAATGAGCAGTTCTTC.

In this sample, this clone turned up a few times. The chain joins TRBV7-3 to TRBJ1-5; D ambiguous. The germline V gene encodes CDR1 SGHTA and CDR2 FQGTGA. The length of the CDR3 is 15 residues. Trimming stripped 0 bases from V and 3 bases from J, with 9 bases between. The DNA of the CDR3 is TGTGCCAGCAGCTTAACGACGGACTTCAATCAGCCCCAGCATTTT. Translated: CASSLTTDFNQPQHF. Together with reference TRBV7-3 and TRBJ1-5, the CDR3 gives the full variable domain: GAGVSQTPSNKVTEKGKYVELRCDPISGHTALYWYRQSLGQGPEFLIYFQGTGAADDSGLPNDRFFAVRPEGSVSTLKIQRTERGDSAVYLCASSLTTDFNQPQHFGDGTRLSIL.

This clone was found once. The chain uses TRBV7-3 and TRBJ2-1; D may be TRBD2 (6 bases). Trimming took off 2 bases at V and 8 bases at J, with 10 bases between the two ends. Germline-derived CDR1 and CDR2 are SGHTA and FQGTGA. The CDR3 has 13 residues. DNA for the CDR3: TGTGCCAGCAGCTTAGACTGGGGGGATGAGCAGTTCTTC. Residues: CASSLDWGDEQFF.

The rearrangement links TRBV27 to TRBJ2-5; 8 positions agree with TRBD2. This CDR3 has 17 amino acids. Germline V gives CDR1 MNHEY, CDR2 SMNVEV (reference sequence). J was trimmed by 5 bases and V by 1 base; bases with no gene match: 12. The CDR3 reads CASSLYAGTRYLETQYF. The CDR3 DNA reads as TGTGCCAGCAGTTTATACGCCGGGACTAGATACTTGGAGACCCAGTACTTC.

The chain carries TRBV5-5 and TRBJ2-7, with 9 bases lining up with TRBD1. V lost 4 bases, J lost 5 bases, and 10 bases stayed unmatched. In germline, CDR1 is SGHKS, CDR2 YYEKEE (reference sequence). CDR3 length: 15 amino acids. CDR3 protein: CASSLLQGAPDEQYF. Written as DNA, the CDR3 is TGTGCCAGCAGCCTTTTACAGGGGGCCCCGGACGAGCAGTACTTC.

The J gene is TRBJ1-4, the V gene TRBV9; 8 positions agree with TRBD1. J lost 2 bases, V lost 0 bases, and 6 bases had no gene match. From germline, CDR1 is SGDLS and CDR2 YYNGEE. The CDR3 is made up of 17 amino acids. The CDR3 is CASSVDGRGHTNEKLFF. The CDR3 DNA follows: TGTGCCAGCAGCGTAGACGGCAGGGGGCACACTAATGAAAAACTGTTTTTT.

A few counts support this clone. This chain links TRBV9 with TRBJ1-5; no clear D. Germline V CDR1 and CDR2: SGDLS, YYNGEE. This CDR3 is built from 14 residues. Trimming removed 0 bases at V and 3 bases at J, with 7 bases between. The CDR3 sequence: CASSVDGVNQPQHF. The DNA of the CDR3 is TGTGCCAGCAGCGTAGACGGAGTCAATCAGCCCCAGCATTTT.

The chain uses TRBV19 and TRBJ2-7, with 7 bases aligning to TRBD1. CDR3 size: 14 residues. In germline, CDR1 is LNHDA, CDR2 SQIVND (reference sequence). V trimming: 5 bases; J trimming: 0 bases; junction bases outside the gene matches: 4. The CDR3, as DNA: TGTGCCAGTAGTTCAGGGACAGCCTCCTACGAGCAGTACTTC. This encodes CASSSGTASYEQYF.

This clone has just one count. The rearrangement joins TRBV18 to TRBJ2-7; TRBD2 agrees at 10 bases. V shed 0 bases, J shed 4 bases, and the junction held 6 bases outside the gene matches. The CDR3 spans 16 residues. The germline CDR1 and CDR2 sequences are KGHSH and LQKENI. CDR3 loop: CASSPPASGSSYEQYF. DNA for the CDR3: TGTGCCAGCTCACCACCGGCTAGCGGGAGTAGTTACGAGCAGTACTTC.

The rearrangement uses TRBV20-1 and TRBJ2-5; no clear D gene. The germline V gene has CDR1 DFQATT and CDR2 SNEGSKA (reference sequence). Trimming took 5 bases from V and 3 from J, leaving 4 bases between them. The CDR3 covers 10 residues. The CDR3 loop reads CSAAEETQYF. DNA of the CDR3: TGCAGTGCTGCAGAAGAGACCCAGTACTTC.

The V call is TRBV15, the J call TRBJ2-1; 8 positions match TRBD2. The V gene end was trimmed by 4 bases and the J gene end by 5 bases; junction bases not matched to a gene: 4. CDR1 is LNHNV, CDR2 YYDKDF, per germline (reference sequence). This CDR3 spans 14 amino acids. For the CDR3, the DNA is TGTGCCACCAGCACCTTAGCGGGAAACAATGAGCAGTTCTTC. It specifies CATSTLAGNNEQFF.

The genes are TRBV15 and TRBJ1-1; D may be TRBD1 (6 bases). Germline V gene sequence: CDR1 LNHNV, CDR2 YYDKDF (reference sequence). V dropped 1 base and J dropped 8 bases, with 14 bases sitting between them. The CDR3 covers 14 residues. In nucleotides, the CDR3 is TGTGCCACCAGCAGAGTCTTACAGGGTCAAGAAGCTTTCTTT. Encoded protein: CATSRVLQGQEAFF.

Only one count was recorded for this clone. The rearrangement links TRBV7-8 to TRBJ2-2; 7 positions agree with TRBD2. V was clipped by 5 bases and J by 1 base; unmatched bases: 4. This CDR3 is built from 15 residues. Germline CDR1 reads SGHVS; CDR2 reads FQNEAQ. CDR3 protein: CASSRAGRNTGELFF. The CDR3 coding sequence is TGTGCCAGCAGCAGAGCGGGGAGGAACACCGGGGAGCTGTTTTTT.

The chain joins TRBV6-5 to TRBJ2-5, with D possibly being TRBD1 (6 bases). Germline CDR1 is MNHEY and CDR2 is SVGAGI. The CDR3 covers 15 residues. Trimming shortened V by 4 bases and J by 5 bases, and 17 bases separated the two germline ends. This CDR3 reads CASSSIQGLGETQYF. The CDR3 nucleotides read TGTGCCAGCAGTTCCATACAGGGTCTAGGGGAGACCCAGTACTTC.

The chain employs TRBV2 and TRBJ2-2, with 7 bases identical to TRBD1. The ends lost 6 bases at V and 1 base at J; junction bases unmatched: 5. Germline V gene data show CDR1 as SNHLY and CDR2 as FYNNEI. This CDR3 comprises 15 residues. This CDR3 reads CASSPDRRNTGELFF. CDR3 nucleotides: TGTGCCAGCAGCCCGGACAGGAGGAACACCGGGGAGCTGTTTTTT.

V gene TRBV7-9 combines with J gene TRBJ2-1; 9 nucleotides align to TRBD1. The germline V gene encodes CDR1 SEHNR and CDR2 FQNEAQ (reference sequence). Germline trimming cut 10 bases from V and 9 bases from J; bases unmatched to any gene: 10. CDR3 size: 13 residues. The CDR3 nucleotides read TGTGCCACCTCGGACAGGGGTGATAGTGAGCAGTTCTTC. This gives the protein CATSDRGDSEQFF.

The chain recombines TRBV28 with TRBJ1-5; tentative D call: TRBD1 (6 bases). Trimming took 5 bases from V and 9 from J, leaving 17 bases between them. The CDR3 sequence is 14 residues long. Germline CDR1 MDHEN, CDR2 SYDVKM. In nucleotides, the CDR3 is TGTGCCAGCAGTCTCGGGACAAATATCAGGCCCCAGCATTTT. Its protein is CASSLGTNIRPQHF.

This clone was picked up a small number of times. J is TRBJ1-1 and V is TRBV27; D is uncertain. Trimming took off 7 bases at V and 1 base at J, with 19 bases between the two ends. The CDR3 consists of 16 residues. Germline V gives CDR1 MNHEY, CDR2 SMNVEV (reference sequence). The CDR3 protein is CASTPAGSLENTEAFF. In nucleotides, the CDR3 is TGTGCCAGCACCCCAGCGGGGTCGTTAGAGAACACTGAAGCTTTCTTT.